These 29 T cell receptor beta chains were sequenced from one sample in a study of breast tumors, draining lymph nodes, adjacent tissues. TCRdb re-derived calls from the multiplex PCR reads in MiXCR, one entry per CDR3 protein. Counted here are roughly 49,000 distinct CDR3 sequences, roughly two fifths occurring once; the ten biggest clones make up 10%. The sequencing sample was made of breast tumor tissue. These receptors were taken from a female donor with breast cancer. Some clones in this sample may be carry-over from other donors' samples.

This clonotype came up many times. Here the CDR3 DNA reads TGTGCCAGCAGCTCCTCGACTCTCTCGCACGAGCAGTACTTC. This codes for CASSSSTLSHEQYF. V is TRBV3-1 and J is TRBJ2-7; no definite D call. The CDR3 length is 14 residues. CDR1 and CDR2 from the germline V gene are LGHDT and YNNKEL (reference sequence). Deletions cut 5 bases from V and 5 bases from J, with 16 bases between.

The chain employs TRBV20-1 and TRBJ2-5; D not resolved. Germline V lookup: CDR1 DFQATT, CDR2 SNEGSKA (reference sequence). The ends were cut back, 3 bases at V and 3 bases at J, with 5 bases in the middle. There are 11 residues in the CDR3. The CDR3 nucleotides read TGCAGTGCTAGTGGGAAAGAGACCCAGTACTTC. Protein product: CSASGKETQYF.

This chain links TRBV10-3 with TRBJ2-3; 9 positions agree with TRBD2. Germline V lookup: CDR1 ENHRY, CDR2 SYGVKD. The CDR3 consists of 14 residues. Trimming at V came to 6 bases and at J to 4 bases, leaving 5 bases not matched to a gene. CDR3 nucleotide sequence: TGTGCCATCAGCCCTAGCGGGACCTCAGATACGCAGTATTTT. Protein product: CAISPSGTSDTQYF.

The chain recombines TRBV4-3 with TRBJ1-1; 8 positions agree with TRBD1. Germline loops: CDR1 LGHNA, CDR2 YSLEER. The CDR3 contains 14 residues. The V and J ends lost 5 bases and 1 base, in that order; junction bases with no gene match: 3. The CDR3 DNA reads TGCGCCAGCAGCTACGACAGGGGGAACACTGAAGCTTTCTTT. Translated: CASSYDRGNTEAFF.

In its sample, this clonotype was seen many times. V gene TRBV5-1 combines with J gene TRBJ2-2; 9 nucleotides agree with TRBD1. The CDR3 consists of 16 residues. The V gene end was trimmed by 4 bases and the J gene end by 6 bases; junction bases not matched to a gene: 10. Germline values: CDR1 SGHRS, CDR2 YFSETQ. CDR3 DNA sequence: TGCGCCAGCAGCCCTGGGACAGGGATTTGCGCCGGGGAGCTGTTTTTT. Encoded protein: CASSPGTGICAGELFF.

On this clonotype: A much larger clone is a single base away; this may be a read error. The chain uses TRBV14 and TRBJ1-1, with D unresolved. The CDR3 length is 13 residues. Looked up from germline, CDR1 is SGHDN and CDR2 is FVKESK. In DNA form, the CDR3 reads TGTGCCAGCAGCCAAGACCAAAACACTCAAGCTTTCTTT. This codes for CASSQDQNTQAFF.

This clonotype came up many times. The chain links TRBV5-1 to TRBJ2-5; TRBD1 agrees at 7 bases. CDR1 and CDR2 (germline): SGHRS, YFSETQ. V shed 4 bases and J 3 bases; nucleotides not matched to a gene: 6. CDR3 size: 14 residues. The DNA for the CDR3 is TGCGCCAGCAGCCCGGTGACAGGGAAAGAGACCCAGTACTTC. Its protein is CASSPVTGKETQYF.

For this clonotype: Its ends do not fully match the called genes, so a read error is possible. The chain recombines TRBV3-1 with TRBJ2-2; D might be TRBD2 (5 bases). CDR1 and CDR2 from the germline V gene are LGHDT and YNNKEL (reference sequence). The CDR3 has 20 amino acids. The CDR3 here is CASSQVWVQVGNADTGELFF. As DNA, the CDR3 is TGCGCCAGCAGCCAAGTGTGGGTGCAGGTCGGGAACGCGGACACCGGGGAGCTGTTTTTT. Filled out from reference TRBV3-1 and TRBJ2-2, the complete variable domain reads DTAVSQTPKYLVTQMGNDKSIKCEQNLGHDTMYWYKQDSKKFLKIMFSYNNKELIINETVPNRFSPKSPDKAHLNLHINSLELGDSAVYFCASSQVWVQVGNADTGELFFGEGSRLTVL.

A word on this clonotype: At one end the junction does not follow the germline gene, possibly because of a read error. The chain combines TRBV29-1 with TRBJ2-5; the match to TRBD2 covers 8 bases. This CDR3 spans 15 amino acids. Looked up from germline, CDR1 is SQVTM and CDR2 is ANQGSEA. The CDR3 DNA is TGCAGCGCTGAAGATCTCTCTAGCGGGTCTGAGACCCAGTACTTC. This sequence encodes CSAEDLSSGSETQYF. Full variable domain (remainder filled in from reference TRBV29-1 and TRBJ2-5): SAVISQKPSRDICQRGTSLTIQCQVDSQVTMMFWYRQQPGQSLTLIATANQGSEATYESGFVIDKFPISRPNLTFSTLTVSNMSPEDSSIYLCSAEDLSSGSETQYFGPGTRLLVL.

This clonotype was seen at least ten times. This sequence joins TRBV12-3 or TRBV12-4 and TRBJ1-2; 8 nucleotides agree with TRBD1. The CDR3 sequence is 15 residues long. V gave up 5 bases and J gave up 4 bases; unmatched junction bases: 9. The CDR3 region is CASSKDRARGYGYTF. The CDR3 bases are TGTGCCAGCAGTAAGGACAGGGCCAGGGGCTATGGCTACACCTTC.

This clonotype was counted a few times. This chain uses TRBV28 with TRBJ1-1; D unresolved. Trimming took off 6 bases at V and 0 bases at J, with 5 bases between the two ends. The CDR3 is 12 residues long. Germline CDR1 reads MDHEN; CDR2 reads SYDVKM. The CDR3 protein is CASRIVNTEAFF. The CDR3 bases are TGTGCCAGCAGGATAGTGAACACTGAAGCTTTCTTT.

The chain has TRBV18 and TRBJ2-6; D remains unclear. This CDR3 has 10 residues. Trimming left V 4 bases short and J 18 bases short, with 10 bases between. Germline V gene lookup returns CDR1 KGHSH and CDR2 LQKENI. CDR3 sequence (DNA): TGTGCCAGCTCACACAGACGTGAGACTTTC. Protein: CASSHRRETF.

This clonotype was counted between two and nine times. Possible read error: a much larger clone is one base away. The chain couples TRBV5-5 to TRBJ1-3; D call uncertain. Germline V CDR1 and CDR2: SGHKS, YYEKEE (reference sequence). The CDR3 has 13 amino acids. This chain's CDR3 is CASSGSSANTIYF. The CDR3 DNA sequence: TGTGCCAGCAGTGGTTCTTCTGCAAACACCATATATTTT.

Many counts were recorded for this clonotype. The genes are TRBV20-1 and TRBJ2-1; TRBD2 matches 7 bases. Germline-derived CDR1 and CDR2 are DFQATT and SNEGSKA (reference sequence). Trimming cost V 5 bases and J 8 bases; bases outside gene matches: 12. This CDR3 has 14 amino acids. The CDR3 DNA sequence: TGCAGTGCTTTAAGACTAAACGCGGGAGATGAGCAGTTCTTC. The encoded protein is CSALRLNAGDEQFF.

This clonotype has ten or more counts. The V call is TRBV12-3 or TRBV12-4, the J call TRBJ2-7, with 7 bases fitting TRBD2. The CDR3 has 14 amino acids. The V gene end was trimmed by 7 bases and the J gene end by 0 bases; junction bases not matched to a gene: 6. The CDR3 DNA reads as TGTGCCAGCAAATCGGGACTACTCTCCTACGAGCAGTACTTC. Residues: CASKSGLLSYEQYF.

Details on this clonotype: The final CDR3 position lacks the conserved phenylalanine or tryptophan, pointing to a likely read error. No DNA is shown, since the ends of the CDR3 on it are uncertain; the CDR3 is the one TCRdb lists. The rearrangement uses TRBV6-6 and TRBJ1-6. Ends included, the CDR3 has 8 residues. The germline CDR1 and CDR2 sequences are MNHNY and SVGAGI (reference sequence). CDR3 region: CASSYPTS.

This clonotype was found many times. The chain uses TRBV19 and TRBJ2-1, with D perhaps matching TRBD2 (6 bases). Germline loops: CDR1 LNHDA, CDR2 SQIVND (reference sequence). This CDR3 spans 15 amino acids. Trimming cost V 5 bases and J 5 bases, with 16 bases left between them. The CDR3 spells CASSPSGGVHNEQFF. The DNA of the CDR3 is TGTGCCAGTAGTCCGAGTGGAGGGGTACACAATGAGCAGTTCTTC.

As for this clonotype: Relative to the germline gene, one junction end is altered; a read error may explain this. The J gene is TRBJ2-3, the V gene TRBV5-6; D possibly uses TRBD1 or TRBD2 (5 bases each). This CDR3 has 12 amino acids. Germline CDR1 is SGHDT and CDR2 is YYEEEE. CDR3 residues: CASSFVGDTQFF. The CDR3 coding sequence is TGTGCCAGCAGTTTTGTGGGGGATACGCAGTTTTTT.

This clonotype has at least ten counts. The V call is TRBV20-1, the J call TRBJ1-3; no clear D. Germline assignment: CDR1 DFQATT and CDR2 SNEGSKA (reference sequence). This CDR3 comprises 14 residues. Trimming shortened V by 3 bases and J by 0 bases, and 9 bases separated the two germline ends. CDR3 residues: CSASPTNSGNTIYF. CDR3 nucleotide sequence: TGCAGTGCTAGCCCGACCAACTCTGGAAACACCATATATTTT.

The table lists this clonotype with many counts. The chain uses TRBV5-1 and TRBJ2-5; D may be TRBD1 (6 bases). Germline CDR1 reads SGHRS; CDR2 reads YFSETQ. The V end lost 0 bases, the J end lost 5 bases, and 23 bases lay between the germline ends. The length of the CDR3 is 18 residues. Written as DNA, the CDR3 is TGCGCCAGCAGCTTGGGAGGGACAAACACTCCCCATGGGGAGACCCAGTACTTC. Its protein is CASSLGGTNTPHGETQYF.

About this clonotype itself: One end of the junction does not line up with germline, which may come from a read error. The chain combines TRBV5-1 with TRBJ2-1, with a weak D call TRBD2 (5 bases). The CDR3 is 14 residues long. Germline V gene lookup returns CDR1 SGHRS and CDR2 YFSETQ. The chain's CDR3 is CASSFEGSYNEQLF. The CDR3 DNA follows: TGCGCCAGCAGCTTTGAGGGCTCCTACAACGAGCAGCTCTTC.

This clonotype came up many times. This sequence joins TRBV30 and TRBJ2-5, with D tentatively TRBD2 (6 bases). Germline V CDR1 and CDR2: GTSNPN, SVGIG (reference sequence). The CDR3 extends over 13 amino acids. V gave up 6 bases and J gave up 5 bases, with 16 bases separating them. The CDR3 DNA follows: TGTGCCTGCCCCGCTCGGGAGCGTGAGACCCAGTACTTC. Translation: CACPARERETQYF.

About this clonotype: The conserved phenylalanine or tryptophan is not found at the CDR3 terminus, so this likely reflects a read error. The chain recombines TRBV28 with TRBJ1-4; D ambiguous. Germline V gene lookup returns CDR1 MDHEN and CDR2 SYDVKM. The length of the CDR3 is 12 residues. The CDR3 DNA sequence: TGCGCCAGCAGACGACCTAATGAAAAACTGTTTTCT. Residues: CASRRPNEKLFS.

This chain connects TRBV12-3 or TRBV12-4 to TRBJ1-3; perhaps TRBD1 as D (5 bases). V lost 3 bases to trimming and J lost 6 bases, with 12 bases between them. The length of the CDR3 is 14 residues. The CDR3 nucleotides are TGTGCCAGCAGTTTCGGGACGGAAGTAAACACCATATATTTT. It specifies CASSFGTEVNTIYF.

The chain is built from TRBV28 and TRBJ1-4; maybe TRBD1 (5 bases). The V end was cut by 4 bases, the J end by 8 bases, with 26 bases between. The CDR3 runs to 18 residues. Germline V gene lookup returns CDR1 MDHEN and CDR2 SYDVKM. CDR3 coding DNA: TGTGCCAGCAGTTCAAATCCTGGGACGAATCGGGGAGGGGAAAAACTGTTTTTT. As protein: CASSSNPGTNRGGEKLFF.

The chain links TRBV20-1 to TRBJ2-3, with TRBD2 matching 10 bases. J lost 2 bases, V lost 2 bases, and 10 bases had no gene match. The CDR3 has 17 amino acids. CDR1 is DFQATT and CDR2 is SNEGSKA in the germline V gene (reference sequence). The CDR3 region is CSARPAGLAPDTDTQYF. As DNA, the CDR3 is TGCAGTGCTAGACCGGCGGGACTAGCGCCCGACACAGATACGCAGTATTTT.

About this clonotype: Lacking the conserved final phenylalanine or tryptophan, this CDR3 likely reflects a read error. The chain carries TRBV20-1 and TRBJ1-5; tentative D call: TRBD1 (5 bases). CDR1 and CDR2 (germline): DFQATT, SNEGSKA (reference sequence). Trimming pared 6 bases from V and 0 bases from J, leaving 15 bases between. This CDR3 is 15 amino acids long. CDR3 bases: TGCAGTGCCGAAAAGACCGGGGGTAGCAATCAGCCCCAGCATCTT. It is translated as CSAEKTGGSNQPQHL.

This clonotype was found many times. The rearrangement joins TRBV10-2 to TRBJ2-7, with D perhaps assigned TRBD1 or TRBD2 (5 bases each). Germline CDR1 is WSHSY and CDR2 is SAAADI. Trimming pared 8 bases from V and 2 bases from J, leaving 10 bases between. CDR3 length equals 12 residues. DNA of the CDR3: TGCGCCAGCTGGGACGGCCCCTACGAGCAGTACTTC. It specifies CASWDGPYEQYF.

The CDR3 DNA sequence: TGTGCCAGCAGCTTAACTAGCGGGGGCACCAATGAGCAGTATTTT. Residues: CASSLTSGGTNEQYF. J is TRBJ2-3 and V is TRBV7-3, with TRBD2 matching 9 bases. The germline gives CDR1 SGHTA, CDR2 FQGTGA. V trimming: 0 bases; J trimming: 11 bases; junction bases outside the gene matches: 9. The CDR3 loop spans 15 amino acids.